This paragraph covers one T cell receptor (beta chain) sequence. This clonotype was seen a handful of times. The target of this receptor is not known. The input lacks base qualities; no much larger clone sits a single base away. The library was prepared using RACE. This sample was sequenced with a NextSeq 500. During library preparation, unique molecular identifiers were attached to individual cDNA molecules so that TCRs could be counted quantitatively and reproducibly. Each blood RNA sample was used to sequence both TCR alpha and TCR beta chains. Per the authors' processing: The median number of TCRs per sample was roughly 98,000, ranging from about 23,224 to 700,000. V, J and CDR3 annotation of the TCR reads was carried out using the Decombinator software suite. Every sample was subsampled to the same number of TCRs (28,000) for the PS versus PT1 abundance plots. Expanded TCRs were defined as absent before sensitization and observed at least eight times at the 2-week time point. The raw public data were reprocessed by TCRdb itself: fastp quality trimming at Q25, MiXCR clonotype calling, in-frame beta chains only. Merged by CDR3 protein, the rows form single entries marked with the most common genes and DNA. It is TCRdb's table, rather than the study itself, that gives the V and J calls and clone size. The sample table holds about 69,000 distinct CDR3 sequences, of which around a third were seen once. The top ten clonotypes cover 7.5% to 10% of the sample.

Per the publication, the time point label means: patch test 1, 2 weeks after DPC sensitization. What this sample's treatment or condition label stands for: therapeutic diphenylcyclopropenone sensitization with weekly scalp DPC. At each patch-test visit, blood was drawn before the patch test was applied. Patients were considered eligible if aged 18 to 70, diagnosed with alopecia and deemed suitable for DPC therapy, and patients were excluded if pregnant. Total RNA was isolated from unfractionated whole blood collected in Tempus Blood RNA tubes. CDR3 length: 15 amino acids, cysteine to phenylalanine. CDR3 DNA only is kept here, 45 bases in frame from base 1. For CDR1 and CDR2, the germline V gene lists MDHEN and SYDVKM. The V and J ends are trimmed by 6 bases and 6 bases, leaving 18 bases between them. These data come from a study of human T cells and chemical hapten exposure (dated by TCRdb to the early 2020s). Looking at the study overall: For sensitization, 2% DPC in acetone was applied to a roughly 2 cm by roughly 2 cm area of upper inner arm skin. Blood samples were taken from patients before sensitization (week 0) and then at 2, 6 and about 24 weeks after DPC sensitization. For TCR sequencing, blood came from about 29 alopecia patients at anywhere from one to four time points (pre-sensitization, 2, 6 and 24 weeks). Throughout the study period of 20 to 30 weeks, patients also received therapeutic DPC doses to the scalp every week. Libraries were combined into a pool for sequencing, and differences in TCR yield between samples came mainly from small differences in library volumes within the pool. This study followed changes in the peripheral blood TCR repertoire in vivo during primary and secondary sensitization of alopecia patients to the hapten diphenylcyclopropenone (DPC). The patient cohort, mostly female, included alopecia areata with under or over 50% scalp involvement, alopecia totalis and alopecia universalis. Patch testing was performed on the upper back with Finn chambers containing 0.01% DPC, and the patch tests were scored after 6 days according to International Contact Dermatitis Research Group standards.

What the work shows at the level of the full study, not this receptor alone: The number of PT1 expanded TCRs positively correlated with patch test score, significant at thresholds 8, 16 and 32 but not 4. After repeated subsampling, the strength of the expansion versus patch-test correlation and the threshold at which it became significant changed. The number of TCRs above 1 in 1000 frequency did not change with DPC sensitization; there was no evidence of global repertoire structure alterations. All patients had alopecia, a presumed autoimmune disease, so their immune response might differ from that of healthy individuals. Compared with pre-sensitization or healthy control sets, expanded TCRs formed significantly more large CDR3 similarity clusters, which is consistent with antigen-driven responses.

The TCR was taken from a man aged 40-55 years with alopecia areata. Some clones in this sample may be carry-over from other donors' samples. Recombination joined TRBV28 with TRBJ2-1; perhaps TRBD1 is the D gene, with 6 bases matching. The specimen was whole blood, collected in connection with sensitization to the hapten diphenylcyclopropenone (DPC). The CDR3 amino acid sequence is: CASSPTGWGGNEQFF. DNA sequence: TGTGCCAGCAGCCCAACAGGGTGGGGCGGCAATGAGCAGTTCTTC.